This TCR beta chain was retrieved from a study of blood T cell repertoires in COVID-19. A Seattle source enrolled patients during active infection and followed them longitudinally. CDR3 length: 14 residues. The germline V gene has CDR1 MDHEN and CDR2 SYDVKM. V was clipped by 5 bases and J by 1 base; unmatched bases: 3. The authors' processing: Estimation of nucleated cell counts was performed using reference gene primer amplification. Using immunoSEQ multiplex PCR, the repertoire was profiled, and TCRdb retains in-frame clones only, with some absent. V and J calls plus clone size are reproduced from that table; the DNA served to infer D and trimming. The profile shows about 390,000 clones, more than 70% of them singletons.

Input material: peripheral blood. The rearrangement uses TRBV28 and TRBJ1-1; 8 bases align to TRBD1. This TCR was sampled from a woman aged 55-75 years with COVID-19, enrolled during active disease. CDR3 region: CASSAGQGNTEAFF. CDR3 bases: TGTGCCAGCAGTGCTGGACAGGGGAACACTGAAGCTTTCTTT.